This section outlines one T cell receptor (beta chain) sequence together with its context. Its antigen is unidentified. This sample was taken from a study of cytomegalovirus exposure and HLA in healthy donors. Study results and caveats: Cytomegalovirus-associated status was assigned to approximately 160 TCR beta chains. Roughly even sequencing depth across donors was the assumption behind the presence/absence analyses.

The CDR3 is 14 residues long. The V gene's germline CDR1 is KGHSH and CDR2 LQKENI. With 5 bases clipped from V and 4 bases from J, the junction kept 4 bases outside the gene matches. Primers for the PCR totalled 60 Vbeta and 13 Jbeta. Clones were read by immunoSEQ multiplex PCR, and TCRdb kept only the in-frame ones, dropping some. The sample yields approximately 190,000 clones, over 75% seen once. The clonotype originates from a boy aged 2 to 9 in good health and CMV-seronegative. The chain employs TRBV18 and TRBJ2-1, with TRBD2 matching over 8 bases. The material sequenced was PBMCs. CDR3 amino acids: CASSALAAYNEQFF. The DNA of the CDR3 is TGTGCCAGCTCAGCACTAGCGGCATACAATGAGCAGTTCTTC.